This T cell receptor beta chain appears in the sequencing data of a study of blood T cell repertoires in COVID-19. TCRdb keeps only in-frame clones here, not all; method: immunoSEQ multiplex PCR. Of about 170,000 clones in the sample, less than 80% were seen once. Participant reports of clinical history set cohort assignment. The CDR3 covers 16 residues. V was clipped by 6 bases and J by 7 bases; unmatched bases: 15. CDR1 and CDR2 (germline): SGHRS, YFSETQ. This chain uses TRBV5-1 with TRBJ2-7, with TRBD2 identical over 11 bases. The sample was PBMCs or T cells enriched from blood (not recorded which). This receptor was obtained from a woman in her seventies in a cohort exposed to, infected with or recovered from COVID-19 (not recorded which). This chain's CDR3 is CASTRVAGGSPWEQYF. DNA of the CDR3: TGCGCCAGCACCCGAGTAGCGGGAGGGTCCCCCTGGGAGCAGTACTTC.